The clone carrying this TCR beta chain came up many times. This sample is drawn from a study of early T cells in non-severe SARS-CoV-2 infection. V was shortened by 6 bases and J by 2 bases, with 14 bases between the two germline ends. CDR3 length: 16 amino acids. Germline assignment: CDR1 MRHNA and CDR2 SNTAGT. TCRdb fed the 5' RACE reads into MiXCR, producing one record per CDR3 protein. The sample comprises about 60,000 distinct CDR3 sequences, more than 8.5% of which are singletons, and about 16% rests with the top ten. The origin of this receptor is an adult who was a healthcare worker with PCR-confirmed SARS-CoV-2 infection or an uninfected control (not recorded which). Sequencing was performed on whole blood. The chain has TRBV6-4 and TRBJ2-6; possibly TRBD2 for D (6 bases). The CDR3 spells CASSPQRETGANVLTF. The DNA of the CDR3 is TGTGCCAGCAGCCCACAACGGGAGACTGGGGCCAACGTCCTGACTTTC.